This is a list of T cell receptor beta chains from one sample in a study of molecular identifiers for immune sequencing clone quantification. TCRdb reanalysed the PCR reads using MiXCR and keeps one entry per CDR3 protein. The sample yields approximately 550,000 distinct CDR3 sequences, around 21% seen once. Sequencing was done on a sample of naive CD8+ T cells from blood, with Jurkat cell RNA spiked in. Receptors were obtained from a human donor in good health. Some libraries in this study had Jurkat cell RNA spiked in. CDR3s include the opening cysteine and the closing phenylalanine or tryptophan. A D gene is named only where the DNA matches it firmly. Clone sizes are given selectively: once, few, many, or a class where the clone is expanded.

>NA|NA|TRBV6-2/TRBV6-3|TRBJ2-7
TGTGCCAGCAGTCTGGGACAAGCTTACGCCGAGCAGTACTTC
CASSLGQAYAEQYF
>NA|NA|TRBV29-1|TRBJ2-7
TGCAGCGTTTTGGGGGGCCCCAAGATGAGCTCCTACGAGCGGTACTTC
CSVLGGPKMSSYERYF
>NA|many|TRBV14|TRBJ2-7
TGTGCCAGCAGCCACGGGACGGCAGGGGCCAACTACGAGCAGTACTTC
CASSHGTAGANYEQYF
>NA|few|TRBV9|TRBJ2-7
TGTGCCAGCAGCGTAGGGGGGACCCCCTACGAGCAGTACTTC
CASSVGGTPYEQYF
>NA|NA|TRBV30|TRBJ2-7
TGTGCCTGGAGATCGACAGGAATCTACGAGCAGTACTTC
CAWRSTGIYEQYF
>NA|many|TRBV7-9|TRBJ1-2
TGTGCCAGCAGCTTAGTACAACAGGCAGCTGATGGCTACACCTTC
CASSLVQQAADGYTF
>TRBD1|few|TRBV27|TRBJ1-2
TGTGCCAGCAGTTCCGGACAGGTACCCTATGGCTACACCTTC
CASSSGQVPYGYTF
>TRBD1|many|TRBV7-8|TRBJ2-3
TGTGCCAGCAGCCCGACAGGGGGCTTGACAGATACGCAGTATTTT
CASSPTGGLTDTQYF
>NA|NA|TRBV11-1|TRBJ2-7
TGTGCCAGCAGCTTGTTTCCTCGAGTTGGGGGTCCTTCTCCCGAGCAGTACTTC
CASSLFPRVGGPSPEQYF
>TRBD2|many|TRBV6-5|TRBJ2-1
TGTGCCAGCAGTTACTTCTTTGGGGGGGGCTACAATGAGCAGTTCTTC
CASSYFFGGGYNEQFF
>NA|few|TRBV30|TRBJ2-7
TGTGCCTGGAGTGCTTTATTAGGGGGATACTACGAGCAGTACTTC
CAWSALLGGYYEQYF
>NA|few|TRBV2|TRBJ1-4
TGTGCCAGCAACCCAATGTCGGGGGGCTTCGAGGAAAAACTGTTTTTT
CASNPMSGGFEEKLFF
>TRBD2|NA|TRBV6-2/TRBV6-3|TRBJ2-1
TGTGCCAGCAGAAACCTCCTGGGGGGGTCCAATGAGCAGTTCTTC
CASRNLLGGSNEQFF
>NA|many|TRBV28|TRBJ2-7
TGTGCCAGCAGTTCGACCATCCTAGCAGACGTATCCTACGAGCAGTACTTC
CASSSTILADVSYEQYF
>NA|NA|TRBV5-6|TRBJ1-1
TGTGCCAGCAGCTTTGGCACCGCGTATGAAGCTTTCTTT
CASSFGTAYEAFF
>NA|NA|TRBV20-1|TRBJ1-4
TGCAGTGCTAGAGATCCGACCGCCTTTGGACAGAATGAAAAACTGTTTTTT
CSARDPTAFGQNEKLFF
>NA|NA|TRBV6-5|TRBJ1-1
TGTGCCAGCAGTGGCACAGGGCCTGAAGCTTTCTTT
CASSGTGPEAFF
>NA|NA|TRBV5-6|TRBJ2-2
TGTGCCAGCAGCTGGGGAGGATTGGGCGGGGAGCCGTTTTTT
CASSWGGLGGEPFF
>TRBD2|few|TRBV20-1|TRBJ2-3
TGCAGTGCTAGTAGGCGGGCTAGCGGGGTTGCTGATACGCAGTATTTT
CSASRRASGVADTQYF
>NA|NA|TRBV27|TRBJ2-5
TGTGCCAGCAGTTTATCTCTGGGGTACCAAGAGACCCAGTACTTC
CASSLSLGYQETQYF
>NA|few|TRBV6-4|TRBJ2-5
TGTGCCAGCACGGCAGAGACCCAGTACTTC
CASTAETQYF
>NA|many|TRBV7-9|TRBJ2-7
TGTGCCAGCAGCTCGACCCAGACAGGTCCTTACGAGCAGTACTTC
CASSSTQTGPYEQYF
>TRBD2|NA|TRBV10-2|TRBJ2-5
TGCGCCAGCAGTGAGTCGAGTAGCGGGGGGCTCACCCAGTACTTC
CASSESSSGGLTQYF
>NA|many|TRBV30|TRBJ2-5
TGTGCCTGGAGTGTAGAGACCCAGTACTTC
CAWSVETQYF
>NA|many|TRBV7-6|TRBJ2-7
TGTGCCAGCAGCTTGGGCGGCGGGTCTCACTACGAGCAGTACTTC
CASSLGGGSHYEQYF
>NA|NA|TRBV7-2|TRBJ2-5
TGTGCCAGCAGCTTAGCGCTCGGCGGGTACCAAGAGACCCAGTACTTC
CASSLALGGYQETQYF
>NA|NA|TRBV6-2/TRBV6-3|TRBJ1-6
TGTGCCAGCAGTTATATTTCCCCGTGGTTCGTAGGATCACCCCTCCACTTT
CASSYISPWFVGSPLHF
>NA|few|TRBV6-5|TRBJ1-4
TGTGCCAGCAGTTTACTCTCCGGTGGGGGGAGCGATGAAAAACTGTTTTTT
CASSLLSGGGSDEKLFF
>NA|few|TRBV7-9|TRBJ2-5
TGTGCCAGCAGCTTAGTTTCAGGGGATGGGACCCAGTACTTC
CASSLVSGDGTQYF
>NA|many|TRBV7-9|TRBJ1-4
TGTGCCAGCAGCCGGACACTTATAAATGAAAAACTGTTTTTT
CASSRTLINEKLFF
>NA|many|TRBV7-2|TRBJ2-7
TGTGCCAGCAGCCCGATTGGGGATAGCTACGAGCAGTACTTC
CASSPIGDSYEQYF
>TRBD1|NA|TRBV3-1|TRBJ2-5
TGTGCCAGCAGTTCTTATACCGGGACAGACCAAGAGACCCAGTACTTC
CASSSYTGTDQETQYF
>TRBD2|many|TRBV12-3/TRBV12-4|TRBJ2-1
TGTGCCAGCAGCCAAACGGGACTAGCGGTGCCTAATGAGCAGTTCTTC
CASSQTGLAVPNEQFF
>TRBD2|few|TRBV13|TRBJ2-7
TGTGCCAGCAGCTTAGGCCCCAGGCGGGAGGGGTTCTCCTACGAGCAGTACTTC
CASSLGPRREGFSYEQYF
>TRBD1|few|TRBV6-6|TRBJ2-1
TGTGCCAGCAGTCAACCGCCGGGACAGGGGGGGGATAATGAGCAGTTCTTC
CASSQPPGQGGDNEQFF
>NA|few|TRBV7-9|TRBJ2-7
TGTGCCAGCGGGGGGCAGACCTACGAGCAGTACTTC
CASGGQTYEQYF
>TRBD1|NA|TRBV28|TRBJ2-7
TGTGCCAGCAGACCGAACCGGGACAGTCCCTACGAGCAGTACTTC
CASRPNRDSPYEQYF
>NA|few|TRBV15|TRBJ2-3
TGTGCCACCAGCAGAGTTCCGACAGGAACAGATACGCAGTATTTT
CATSRVPTGTDTQYF
>NA|NA|TRBV15|TRBJ2-5
TGTGCCACCAGCAGTATAGGGGGCCAAGAGACCCAGTACTTC
CATSSIGGQETQYF
>TRBD2|many|TRBV11-2|TRBJ2-1
TGTGCCAGCAGCCTCACAGGACTAGCGAGGGACAATGAGCAGTTCTTC
CASSLTGLARDNEQFF
>NA|NA|TRBV4-3|TRBJ1-1
TGCGCCAGCAGGGAAGGTAGGATGGGCACTGAAGCTTTCTTT
CASREGRMGTEAFF
>TRBD1|few|TRBV5-5|TRBJ1-6
TGTGCCAGCAGCTTATCGTCCGGGACAGGGGGCTACACCTATAATTCACCCCTCCACTTT
CASSLSSGTGGYTYNSPLHF
>NA|many|TRBV14|TRBJ2-7
TGTGCCAGCAGCCATAGTAATCGCTACGAGCAGTACTTC
CASSHSNRYEQYF
>NA|few|TRBV7-9|TRBJ1-1
TGTGCCAGTACAGGGTCAAACACTGAAGCTTTCTTT
CASTGSNTEAFF
>NA|NA|TRBV18|TRBJ2-7
TGTGCCAGCCCGACGATGAGACAGGAACTCTCCTACGAGCAGTACTTC
CASPTMRQELSYEQYF
>NA|few|TRBV4-2|TRBJ1-5
TGTGCCAGCAGCCAGTCGCAGTTGGGGCCCGGACAGCCCCAGCATTTT
CASSQSQLGPGQPQHF
>NA|NA|TRBV7-2|TRBJ1-6
TGTGCCAGCAGCTTACACAGGGACTATAATTCACCCCTCCACTTT
CASSLHRDYNSPLHF
>NA|NA|TRBV20-1|TRBJ2-3
TGCAGTGCTAGAGATCTCGACCGAATCTCCGCCGATAGGGATACGCAGTATTTT
CSARDLDRISADRDTQYF
>TRBD2|many|TRBV7-6|TRBJ2-3
TGTGCCAGCAGCTTAGTGGGACTAGCAGGTGATACGCAGTATTTT
CASSLVGLAGDTQYF
>NA|NA|TRBV2|TRBJ2-1
TGTGCCAGCACCCCTAGGGATACCTTATACAATGAGCAGTTCTTC
CASTPRDTLYNEQFF
>NA|many|TRBV2|TRBJ1-1
TGTGCCAGCAGATGGTTTAGTGGGAGGAACACTGAAGCTTTCTTT
CASRWFSGRNTEAFF
>NA|many|TRBV27|TRBJ2-6
TGTGCCAGCAGTTTATCCCAAAGGGGGTCGGGGGCCAACGTCCTGACTTTC
CASSLSQRGSGANVLTF
>NA|NA|TRBV2|TRBJ2-7
TGTGCCAGCAGTGAGACCCCGAATCCCTACGAGCAGTACTTC
CASSETPNPYEQYF
>TRBD2|few|TRBV20-1|TRBJ2-5
TGCAGTGCTAAAGGACTAGCGGGAGGGCCAGAACAAGAGACCCAGTACTTC
CSAKGLAGGPEQETQYF
>NA|few|TRBV5-6|TRBJ2-1
TGTGCCAGCAGGCGACACCGGGACATCCTCTACAATGAGCAGTTCTTC
CASRRHRDILYNEQFF
>NA|many|TRBV4-1|TRBJ2-1
TGCGCCAGCAGCCAGCAGGGATCAGCTTTAGACAATGAGCAGTTCTTC
CASSQQGSALDNEQFF
>TRBD2|many|TRBV2|TRBJ2-3
TGTGCCAGCAGTGCGAGTGGGCCGTTAGCGGGAGTCACAGATACGCAGTATTTT
CASSASGPLAGVTDTQYF